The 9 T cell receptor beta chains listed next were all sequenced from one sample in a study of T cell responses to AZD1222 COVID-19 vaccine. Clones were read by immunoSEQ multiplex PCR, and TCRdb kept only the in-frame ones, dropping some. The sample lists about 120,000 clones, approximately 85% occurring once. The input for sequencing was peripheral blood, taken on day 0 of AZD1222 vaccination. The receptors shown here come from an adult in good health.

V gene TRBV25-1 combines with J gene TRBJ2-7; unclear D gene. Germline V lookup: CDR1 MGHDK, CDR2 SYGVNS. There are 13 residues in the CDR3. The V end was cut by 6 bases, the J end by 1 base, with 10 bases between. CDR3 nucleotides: TGTGCCAGCAGCCGAGCGCGTTCCTACGAGCAGTACTTC. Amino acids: CASSRARSYEQYF.

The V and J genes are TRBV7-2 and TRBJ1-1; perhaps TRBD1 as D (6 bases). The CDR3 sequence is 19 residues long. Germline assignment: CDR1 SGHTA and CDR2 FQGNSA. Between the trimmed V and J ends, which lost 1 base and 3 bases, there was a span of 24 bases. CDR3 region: CASSLVALRTVGRDTEAFF. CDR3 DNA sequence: TGTGCCAGCAGCTTAGTTGCCCTAAGGACAGTTGGACGGGACACTGAAGCTTTCTTT.

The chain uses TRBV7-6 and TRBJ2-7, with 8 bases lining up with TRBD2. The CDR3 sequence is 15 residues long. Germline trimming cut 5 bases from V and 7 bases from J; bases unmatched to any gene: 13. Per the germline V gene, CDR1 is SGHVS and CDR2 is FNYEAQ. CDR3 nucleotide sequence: TGTGCCAGCAGCCCACTCTATCGGGGGGGCGGGGAGCAGTACTTC. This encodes CASSPLYRGGGEQYF.

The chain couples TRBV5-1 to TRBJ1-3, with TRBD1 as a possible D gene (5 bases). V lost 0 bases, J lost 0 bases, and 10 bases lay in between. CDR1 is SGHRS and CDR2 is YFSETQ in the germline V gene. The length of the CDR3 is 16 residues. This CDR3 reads CASSLGGFRSGNTIYF. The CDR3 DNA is TGCGCCAGCAGCTTGGGGGGGTTTCGCTCTGGAAACACCATATATTTT.

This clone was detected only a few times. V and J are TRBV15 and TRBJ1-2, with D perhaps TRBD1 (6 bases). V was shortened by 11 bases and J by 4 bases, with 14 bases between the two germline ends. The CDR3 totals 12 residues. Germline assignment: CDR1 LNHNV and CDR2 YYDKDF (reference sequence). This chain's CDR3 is CAPQGGGYGYTF. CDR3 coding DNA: TGTGCCCCCCAAGGGGGAGGCTATGGCTACACCTTC.

In DNA form, the CDR3 reads TGTGCCAGCAGCATTAAGGGCGATACGCAGTATTTT. Amino acid sequence: CASSIKGDTQYF. This rearrangement joins TRBV5-6 to TRBJ2-3, with D unclear. The CDR3 is 12 amino acids. CDR1 is SGHDT and CDR2 is YYEEEE in the germline V gene. Trimming cost V 4 bases and J 6 bases, with 9 bases left between them.

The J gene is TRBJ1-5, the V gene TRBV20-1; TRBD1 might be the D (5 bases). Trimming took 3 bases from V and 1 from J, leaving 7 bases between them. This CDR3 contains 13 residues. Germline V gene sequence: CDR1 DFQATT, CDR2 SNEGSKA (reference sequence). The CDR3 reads CSASRDSNQPQHF. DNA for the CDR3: TGCAGTGCTAGTCGGGACAGCAATCAGCCCCAGCATTTT.

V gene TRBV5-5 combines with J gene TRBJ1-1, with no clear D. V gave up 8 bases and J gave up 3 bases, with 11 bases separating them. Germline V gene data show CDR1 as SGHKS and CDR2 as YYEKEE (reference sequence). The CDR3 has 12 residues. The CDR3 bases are TGTGCCAGTGGGCAAACTGACACTGAAGCTTTCTTT. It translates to CASGQTDTEAFF.

The CDR3 nucleotides are TGTGCCAGCACCCCGCGGGTTGGCTCTGGCTACACCTTC. Its protein product is CASTPRVGSGYTF. This sequence joins TRBV27 and TRBJ1-2; D is unclear. This CDR3 comprises 13 residues. V lost 7 bases and J lost 7, with 16 bases in between. The germline V gene has CDR1 MNHEY and CDR2 SMNVEV (reference sequence).